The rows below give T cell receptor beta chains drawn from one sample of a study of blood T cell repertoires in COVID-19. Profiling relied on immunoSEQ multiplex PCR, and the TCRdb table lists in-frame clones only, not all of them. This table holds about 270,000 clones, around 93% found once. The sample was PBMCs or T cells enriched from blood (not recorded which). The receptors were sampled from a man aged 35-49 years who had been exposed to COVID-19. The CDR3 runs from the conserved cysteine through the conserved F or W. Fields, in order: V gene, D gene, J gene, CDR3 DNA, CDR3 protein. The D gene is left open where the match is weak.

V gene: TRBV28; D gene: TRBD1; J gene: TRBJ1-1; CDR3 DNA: TGTGCCAGCAGACATTCGCTCCGGACAGGGATGGTTGACACTGAAGCTTTCTTT; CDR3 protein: CASRHSLRTGMVDTEAFF
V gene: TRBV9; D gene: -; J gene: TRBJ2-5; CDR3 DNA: TGTGCCAGCAGCGTAGTAGAGGGGGAAGAGACCCAGTACTTC; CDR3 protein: CASSVVEGEETQYF
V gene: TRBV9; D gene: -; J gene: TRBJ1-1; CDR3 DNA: TGTGCCAGCAGAGCGGGGACCTCCACTGAAGCTTTCTTT; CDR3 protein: CASRAGTSTEAFF
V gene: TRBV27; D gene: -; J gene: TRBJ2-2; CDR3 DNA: TGTGCCAGCAGTTTACTAGCGAACACCGGGGAGCTGTTTTTT; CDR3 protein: CASSLLANTGELFF
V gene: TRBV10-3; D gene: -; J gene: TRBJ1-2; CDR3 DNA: TGTGCCATCAGTGTCACAGCAGGCACCTATGGCTACACCTTC; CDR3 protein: CAISVTAGTYGYTF
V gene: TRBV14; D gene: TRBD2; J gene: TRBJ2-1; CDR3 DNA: TGTGCCAGCAGCCGACTAGCGGGAGGGTTCTACAATGAGCAGTTCTTC; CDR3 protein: CASSRLAGGFYNEQFF
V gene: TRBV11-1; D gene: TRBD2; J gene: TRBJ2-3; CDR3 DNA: TGTGCCAGCAGACCGGGACTAGCGGATACGCAGTATTTT; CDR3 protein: CASRPGLADTQYF
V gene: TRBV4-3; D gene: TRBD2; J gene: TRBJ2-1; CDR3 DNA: TGCGCCAGCAGCCAAGATTTTCCCGCGGGAGGGGATTGGGAGCAGTTCTTC; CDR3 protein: CASSQDFPAGGDWEQFF
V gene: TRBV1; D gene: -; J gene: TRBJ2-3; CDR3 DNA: TGCACCAGCAGCCAAGCTAGCGGGAGGATGGATACGCAGTATTTT; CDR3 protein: CTSSQASGRMDTQYF
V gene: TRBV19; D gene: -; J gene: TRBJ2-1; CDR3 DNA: TGTGCCAGTAGTATTCTTGCAGCCTACAATGAGCAGTTCTTC; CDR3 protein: CASSILAAYNEQFF